This entry lists 9 T cell receptor beta chains sequenced from one sample in a study of shared clonotypes between healthy human individuals. Repertoires were generated with immunoSEQ multiplex PCR, while TCRdb's copy carries only in-frame clones and drops some. The profile shows around 1.6 million clones, 98% of them singletons. Sequencing used naive CD4+ T cells sorted from blood. The subset: CD45RA+ positively selected. The receptor set was obtained from a man aged 30-40 years in good health.

The CDR3 reads CASSWQIRDTHNEQFF. The CDR3 DNA is TGCGCCAGCAGCTGGCAAATCCGGGACACTCACAATGAGCAGTTCTTC. This sequence joins TRBV5-1 and TRBJ2-1; D is perhaps TRBD1 (6 bases). The V and J ends lost 3 bases and 5 bases respectively, with 18 bases between them. This CDR3 spans 16 amino acids. Germline V gene lookup returns CDR1 SGHRS and CDR2 YFSETQ.

V is TRBV6-6 and J is TRBJ1-2; D is ambiguous. CDR3 length: 12 residues. The ends were cut back, 7 bases at V and 8 bases at J, with 14 bases in the middle. From germline, CDR1 is MNHNY and CDR2 SVGAGI (reference sequence). The chain's CDR3 is CASTPERRGYTF. CDR3 sequence (DNA): TGTGCCAGCACCCCGGAGAGAAGAGGCTACACCTTC.

This sequence joins TRBV7-8 and TRBJ2-1, with 8 nucleotides matching TRBD2. Germline V gives CDR1 SGHVS, CDR2 FQNEAQ. The junction had 11 bases not matched to a gene; V was cut back by 0 bases and J by 7 bases. The CDR3 totals 17 residues. The CDR3 spells CASSLARTGGAGNEQFF. CDR3 bases: TGTGCCAGCAGCTTAGCCCGGACGGGAGGGGCCGGGAATGAGCAGTTCTTC.

The chain uses TRBV27 and TRBJ2-1, with TRBD1 as a possible D gene (5 bases). Trimming took 8 bases from V and 6 from J, leaving 20 bases between them. The germline CDR1 and CDR2 sequences are MNHEY and SMNVEV (reference sequence). The CDR3 extends over 15 amino acids. This CDR3 reads CASRKVGREGNEQFF. DNA for the CDR3: TGTGCCAGCCGAAAAGTGGGCAGGGAAGGCAATGAGCAGTTCTTC.

V and J are TRBV7-3 and TRBJ2-7; D is undetermined. The CDR3 has 15 amino acids. Germline V lookup: CDR1 SGHTA, CDR2 FQGTGA. V lost 1 base and J lost 2, with 12 bases in between. The CDR3 DNA follows: TGTGCCAGCAGCTTAATAGGCGACACCACCTACGAGCAGTACTTC. Translation gives CASSLIGDTTYEQYF.

Comments on this clone: This sample includes further DNA sequences coding for the same CDR3. The rearrangement links TRBV27 to TRBJ2-6; unclear D gene. The germline V and J ends were trimmed by 5 bases and 2 bases, with 10 bases remaining between them. CDR1 and CDR2 from the germline V gene are MNHEY and SMNVEV (reference sequence). The CDR3 spans 15 residues. The CDR3 reads CASSPPGTGANVLTF. CDR3 nucleotides: TGTGCCAGCAGTCCACCCGGAACTGGGGCCAACGTCCTGACTTTC.

As for this clone: At one end the junction does not follow the germline gene, possibly because of a read error. The V gene is TRBV7-7, the J gene TRBJ2-7; D uncertain. Germline V gene data show CDR1 as SSHAT and CDR2 as FNYEAQ (reference sequence). This CDR3 spans 14 amino acids. The CDR3 region is CASSLSHVTYEQYF. CDR3 DNA sequence: TGTGCTAGCAGCTTAAGCCACGTGACCTACGAGCAGTACTTC.

The V call is TRBV12-1, the J call TRBJ2-3; TRBD2 is taken as the D call from the table, unchecked against the DNA. TRBV12-1 constitutes a pseudogene. This CDR3 is built from 20 residues. CDR3 sequence (DNA): TGTGCCAGCAGCCTCACCTCTAGCGGGAGTTCCCCCTATTGCACAGATACGCAGTATTTT. Translating gives CASSLTSSGSSPYCTDTQYF.

The chain is built from TRBV19 and TRBJ1-1; D remains ambiguous. The germline V and J ends were trimmed by 2 bases and 1 base, with 8 bases remaining between them. This CDR3 has 14 amino acids. Germline V gene sequence: CDR1 LNHDA, CDR2 SQIVND (reference sequence). CDR3 protein: CASSIWQQNTEAFF. CDR3 in DNA: TGTGCCAGTAGTATATGGCAGCAGAACACTGAAGCTTTCTTT.